Presented here are 8 T cell receptor beta chains from one specimen sequenced in a study of liver allograft versus peripheral blood T cells. Overall study: Comparative analysis was performed on T cell receptor repertoires from transplanted livers and from recipients' peripheral blood.

MiXCR, applied by TCRdb to the reads, yields one record per CDR3 protein. The sample carries 2,000 to 3,000 distinct CDR3 sequences, 15% to 20% recorded once. The receptors originated from a human patient who had a liver transplant. Some T cells may be supplied by the graft donor.

This clonotype is medium-sized (0.01 to 0.1%) by share. The chain uses TRBV9 and TRBJ2-7; the match to TRBD1 covers 9 bases. Germline-derived CDR1 and CDR2 are SGDLS and YYNGEE. This CDR3 comprises 13 residues. The trim removed 2 bases at V and 5 bases at J, leaving 2 bases unmatched. Here the CDR3 DNA reads TGTGCCAGCAGCGTGGGACAGGGAGACGAGCAGTACTTC. Encoded protein: CASSVGQGDEQYF.

By frequency in the sample, this clonotype is medium-sized. This sequence joins TRBV7-9 and TRBJ2-1; TRBD1 agrees at 8 bases. The V gene's germline CDR1 is SEHNR and CDR2 FQNEAQ (reference sequence). The CDR3 is 12 residues long. Trimming at V came to 5 bases and at J to 14 bases, leaving 8 bases not matched to a gene. In DNA form, the CDR3 reads TGTGCCAGCAGCCGAGGATCGGACAGGGAGTTCTTC. Protein: CASSRGSDREFF.

By frequency in the sample, this clonotype is medium-sized. The rearrangement links TRBV27 to TRBJ1-6; TRBD1 matches at 10 bases. The CDR3 covers 16 residues. V dropped 6 bases and J dropped 7; count of bases not matched to a gene: 9. Germline assignment: CDR1 MNHEY and CDR2 SMNVEV (reference sequence). The DNA for the CDR3 is TGTGCCAGCAGCCCGGCGGCGGGACAGGGGAATTCACCCCTCCACTTT. Translating it yields CASSPAAGQGNSPLHF.

Within the sample, this clonotype is medium-sized. The chain employs TRBV29-1 and TRBJ1-2; D gene unclear. V lost 3 bases to trimming and J lost 4 bases, with 9 bases between them. CDR3 length: 12 residues. The V gene's germline CDR1 is SQVTM and CDR2 ANQGSEA. Here the CDR3 DNA reads TGCAGCGTTGATCTAGGGAGCTATGGCTACACCTTC. This encodes CSVDLGSYGYTF.

Details on this clonotype: This may come from a read error, since a much larger clone is one base off. The rearrangement uses TRBV27 and TRBJ2-7; maybe TRBD2 (6 bases). V lost 4 bases and J lost 3, with 13 bases in between. CDR3 length equals 14 residues. CDR1 is MNHEY and CDR2 is SMNVEV in the germline V gene (reference sequence). The CDR3 coding sequence is TGTGCCAGCAGTTCGTTAGCGGAAGACTACGAGCAGTACTTC. Amino acid sequence: CASSSLAEDYEQYF.

This clonotype was seen repeatedly, ten times or more. The V gene is TRBV27, the J gene TRBJ1-3; D unclear. Deletions cut 4 bases from V and 0 bases from J, with 10 bases between. Germline lookup yields CDR1 MNHEY and CDR2 SMNVEV (reference sequence). The CDR3 covers 15 residues. The DNA of the CDR3 is TGTGCCAGCAGTTCCCACAGCAGCTCTGGAAACACCATATATTTT. This sequence encodes CASSSHSSSGNTIYF.

This clonotype is labeled medium-sized. The gene calls are TRBV19 and TRBJ1-1; no definite D call. Trimming removed 5 bases at V and 6 bases at J, with 19 bases between. Germline-derived CDR1 and CDR2 are LNHDA and SQIVND (reference sequence). CDR3 length: 15 amino acids. CDR3 nucleotide sequence: TGTGCCAGTAGTCCCTACTACCGCGAATTACCTGAAGCTTTCTTT. Translation: CASSPYYRELPEAFF.

This clonotype is medium-sized (0.01 to 0.1%) by share. The chain combines TRBV29-1 with TRBJ2-7; tentative D call: TRBD2 (7 bases). V shed 7 bases and J shed 2 bases, with 24 bases lying between them. This CDR3 contains 16 residues. Germline loops: CDR1 SQVTM, CDR2 ANQGSEA. CDR3 loop: CSAKGGGDFPTYEQYF. The CDR3 DNA follows: TGCAGCGCCAAGGGGGGAGGGGACTTCCCTACCTACGAGCAGTACTTC.